The clone carrying this TCR beta chain showed up just a few times. Germline and junction disagree at one end, which may indicate a read error. Through Arm-PCR of CDR3 regions and iRepertoire HTBI primers, TCR beta libraries were built. TCRdb called the multiplex PCR reads again in MiXCR, with one record for every CDR3 protein. The sample shows roughly 220,000 distinct CDR3 sequences, 18% of them seen only once. This record comes from a study of regulatory T cells in long-lasting Graves disease. The CDR3 covers 19 residues. Per germline, CDR1 LGHNA and CDR2 YNFKEQ. The sample's time point: newly diagnosed GD, antithyroid drugs for less than 3 months. RNA from PBMCs was the source of the TCR library.

The sequence was collected from a female donor with Graves disease. The chain uses TRBV4-2 and TRBJ2-1; 10 bases fit TRBD2. The source was peripheral blood mononuclear cells (PBMCs), collected at new diagnosis, from a patient treated with antithyroid drugs. Written as DNA, the CDR3 is TGCGCCAGCAGCCAAGATCTGTCCCCCGGAAGCGGGAGGGTCAATGAGCAGTTCTTC. Encoded protein: CASSQDLSPGSGRVNEQFF.